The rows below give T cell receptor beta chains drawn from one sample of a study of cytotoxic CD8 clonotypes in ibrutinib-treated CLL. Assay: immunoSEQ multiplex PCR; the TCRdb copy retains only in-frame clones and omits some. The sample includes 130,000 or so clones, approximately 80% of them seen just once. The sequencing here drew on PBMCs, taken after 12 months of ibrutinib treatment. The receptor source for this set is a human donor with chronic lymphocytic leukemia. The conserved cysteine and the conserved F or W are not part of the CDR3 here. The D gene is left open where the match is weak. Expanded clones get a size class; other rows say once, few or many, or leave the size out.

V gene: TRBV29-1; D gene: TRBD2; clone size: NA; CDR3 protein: SVAGGTGELF
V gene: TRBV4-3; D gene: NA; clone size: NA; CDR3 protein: ASSQEVGPRAYEQY
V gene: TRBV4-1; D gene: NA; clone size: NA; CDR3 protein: ASSQTGSYGYT
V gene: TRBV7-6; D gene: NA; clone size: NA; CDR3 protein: ASSRKQGNTEAF
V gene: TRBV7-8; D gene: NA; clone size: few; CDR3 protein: ASSLVDGTTYEQY
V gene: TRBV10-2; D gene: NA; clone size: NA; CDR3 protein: ASRPGYEVGELF
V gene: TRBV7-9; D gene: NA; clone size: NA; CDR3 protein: ASSLALGQPQH
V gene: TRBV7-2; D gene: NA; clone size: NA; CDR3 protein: ASGRRRGSSGNTIY
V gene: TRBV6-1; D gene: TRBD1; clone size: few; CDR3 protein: ASSERDRIGTDTQY
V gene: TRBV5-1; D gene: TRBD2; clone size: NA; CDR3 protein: ASSLGGSGIFNEQF
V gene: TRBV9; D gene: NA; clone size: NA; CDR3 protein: ASSVGPEPEYGYT
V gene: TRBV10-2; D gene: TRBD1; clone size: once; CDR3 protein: ASSERTGGVEKLF
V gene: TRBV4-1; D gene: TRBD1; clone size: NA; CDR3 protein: ASSQDAGQGKYGYT
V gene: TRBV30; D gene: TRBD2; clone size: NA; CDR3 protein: AWTSGSHEQY
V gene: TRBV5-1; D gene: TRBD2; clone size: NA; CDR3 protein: ASSLTSGEYNEQF
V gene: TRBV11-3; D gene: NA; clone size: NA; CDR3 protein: ASSLGNRENNEQF
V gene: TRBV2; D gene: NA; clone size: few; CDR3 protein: ASSGWGYSTDTQY
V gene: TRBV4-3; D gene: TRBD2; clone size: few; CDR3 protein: ASSPTSGRADRDEQF
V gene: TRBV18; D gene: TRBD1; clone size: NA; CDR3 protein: ASSQQGAGLNTEAF
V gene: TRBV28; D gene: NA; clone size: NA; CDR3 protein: ASSSPPGQETQY
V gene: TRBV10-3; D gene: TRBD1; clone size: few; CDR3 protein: AISDGRTGRTTEAF
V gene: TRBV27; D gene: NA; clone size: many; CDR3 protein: ASTKWAAQAFGYT
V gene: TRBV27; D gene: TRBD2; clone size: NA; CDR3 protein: ASSLRALAGVSYEQY
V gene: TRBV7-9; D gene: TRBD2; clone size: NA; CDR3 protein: ASSDVLAGTSYEQY